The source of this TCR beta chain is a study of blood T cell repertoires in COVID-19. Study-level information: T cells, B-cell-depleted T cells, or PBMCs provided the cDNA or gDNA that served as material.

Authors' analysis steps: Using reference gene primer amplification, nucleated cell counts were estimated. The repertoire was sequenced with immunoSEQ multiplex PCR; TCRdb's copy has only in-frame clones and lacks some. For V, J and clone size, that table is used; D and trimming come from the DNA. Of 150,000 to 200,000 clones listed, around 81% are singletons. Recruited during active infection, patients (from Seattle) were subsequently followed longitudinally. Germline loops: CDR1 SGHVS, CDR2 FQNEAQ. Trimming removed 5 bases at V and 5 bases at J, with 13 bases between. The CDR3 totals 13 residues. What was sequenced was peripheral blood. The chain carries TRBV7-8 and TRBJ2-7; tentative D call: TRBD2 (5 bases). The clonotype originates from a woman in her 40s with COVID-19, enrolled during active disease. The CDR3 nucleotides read TGTGCCAGCAGCAACTCGGGGTTAGACGAGCAGTACTTC. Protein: CASSNSGLDEQYF.